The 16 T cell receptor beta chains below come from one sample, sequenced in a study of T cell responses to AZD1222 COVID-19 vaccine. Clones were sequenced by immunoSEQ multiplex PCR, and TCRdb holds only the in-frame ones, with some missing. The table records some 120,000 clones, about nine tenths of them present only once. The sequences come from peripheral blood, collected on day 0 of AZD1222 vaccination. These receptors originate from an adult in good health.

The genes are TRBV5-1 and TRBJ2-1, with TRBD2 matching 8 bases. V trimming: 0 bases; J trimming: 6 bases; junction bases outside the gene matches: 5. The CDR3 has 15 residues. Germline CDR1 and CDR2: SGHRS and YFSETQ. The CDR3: CASSLVVLAANEQFF. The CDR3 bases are TGCGCCAGCAGCTTGGTCGTACTAGCGGCCAATGAGCAGTTCTTC.

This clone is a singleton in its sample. CDR3 loop: CASRDITAFF. CDR3 sequence (DNA): TGTGCCAGCAGGGACATTACTGCTTTCTTT. The chain has TRBV3-1 (or the pseudogene TRBV3-2) and TRBJ1-1; D is perhaps TRBD1 (5 bases). Trimming cost V 6 bases and J 11 bases, with 10 bases left between them. Germline V gene lookup returns CDR1 LGHDT and CDR2 YNNKEL (reference sequence). The length of the CDR3 is 10 residues.

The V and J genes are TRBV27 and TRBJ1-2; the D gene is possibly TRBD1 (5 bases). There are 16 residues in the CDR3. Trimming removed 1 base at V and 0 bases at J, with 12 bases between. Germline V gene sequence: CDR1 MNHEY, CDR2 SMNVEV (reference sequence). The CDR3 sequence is CASSLWEGKSNYGYTF. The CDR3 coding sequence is TGTGCCAGCAGTTTATGGGAGGGGAAATCTAACTATGGCTACACCTTC.

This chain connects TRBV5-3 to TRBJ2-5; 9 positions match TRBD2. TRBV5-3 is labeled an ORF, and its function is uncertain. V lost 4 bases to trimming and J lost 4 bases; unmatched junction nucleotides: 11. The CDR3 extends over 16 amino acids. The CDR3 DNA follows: TGTGCCAGAAGCGAGGGACTAGCCGGCTTATTAGAGACCCAGTACTTC. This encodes CARSEGLAGLLETQYF.

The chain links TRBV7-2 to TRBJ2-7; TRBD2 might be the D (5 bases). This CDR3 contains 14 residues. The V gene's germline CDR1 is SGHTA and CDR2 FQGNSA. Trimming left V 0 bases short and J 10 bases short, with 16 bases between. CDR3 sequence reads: CASSLASVGRSQYF. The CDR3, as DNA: TGTGCCAGCAGCTTAGCTAGCGTCGGTAGGTCACAGTACTTC.

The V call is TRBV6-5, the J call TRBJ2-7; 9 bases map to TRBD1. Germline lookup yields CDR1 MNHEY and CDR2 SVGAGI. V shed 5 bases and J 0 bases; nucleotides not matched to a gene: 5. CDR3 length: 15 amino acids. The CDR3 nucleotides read TGTGCCAGCAGTCCGCTGGACAGGGGCTCCTACGAGCAGTACTTC. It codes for CASSPLDRGSYEQYF.

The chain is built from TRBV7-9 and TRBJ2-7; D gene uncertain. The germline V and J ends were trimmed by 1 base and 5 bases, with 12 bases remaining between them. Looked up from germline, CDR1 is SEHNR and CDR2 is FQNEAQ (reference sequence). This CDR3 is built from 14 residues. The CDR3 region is CASSLGRRIDEQYF. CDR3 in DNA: TGTGCCAGCAGCTTAGGGCGCAGGATCGACGAGCAGTACTTC. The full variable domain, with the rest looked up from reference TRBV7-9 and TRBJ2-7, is DTGVSQNPRHKITKRGQNVTFRCDPISEHNRLYWYRQTLGQGPEFLTYFQNEAQLEKSRLLSDRFSAERPKGSFSTLEIQRTEQGDSAMYLCASSLGRRIDEQYFGPGTRLTVT.

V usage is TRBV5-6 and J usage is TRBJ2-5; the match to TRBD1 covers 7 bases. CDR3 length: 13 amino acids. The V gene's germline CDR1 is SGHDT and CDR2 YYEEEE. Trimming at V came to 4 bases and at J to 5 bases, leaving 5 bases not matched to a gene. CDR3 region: CASSRTGRETQYF. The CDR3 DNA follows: TGTGCCAGCAGCCGGACAGGACGGGAGACCCAGTACTTC.

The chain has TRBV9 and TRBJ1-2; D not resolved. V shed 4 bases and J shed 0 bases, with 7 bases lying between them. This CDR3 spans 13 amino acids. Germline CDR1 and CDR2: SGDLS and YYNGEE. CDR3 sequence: CASSQTANYGYTF. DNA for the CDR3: TGTGCCAGCAGCCAAACAGCTAACTATGGCTACACCTTC.

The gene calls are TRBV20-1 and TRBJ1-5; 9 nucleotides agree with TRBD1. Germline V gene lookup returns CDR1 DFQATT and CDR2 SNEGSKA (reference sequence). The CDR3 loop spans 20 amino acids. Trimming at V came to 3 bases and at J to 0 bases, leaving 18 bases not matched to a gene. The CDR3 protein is CSASAAPGTGSFYSNQPQHF. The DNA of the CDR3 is TGCAGTGCTAGTGCAGCACCCGGGACAGGGTCCTTTTATAGCAATCAGCCCCAGCATTTT.

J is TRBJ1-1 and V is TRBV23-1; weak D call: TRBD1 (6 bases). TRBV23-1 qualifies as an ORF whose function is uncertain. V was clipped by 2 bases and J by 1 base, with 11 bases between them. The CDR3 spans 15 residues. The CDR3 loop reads CASSQKGHENTEAFF. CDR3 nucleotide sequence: TGCGCCAGCAGTCAAAAGGGACACGAGAACACTGAAGCTTTCTTT.

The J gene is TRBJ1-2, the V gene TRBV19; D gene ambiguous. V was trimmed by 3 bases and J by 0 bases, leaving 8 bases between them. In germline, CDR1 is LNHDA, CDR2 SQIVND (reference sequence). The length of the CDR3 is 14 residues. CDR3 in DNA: TGTGCCAGTAGTATGGGCAGTTCTAACTATGGCTACACCTTC. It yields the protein CASSMGSSNYGYTF.

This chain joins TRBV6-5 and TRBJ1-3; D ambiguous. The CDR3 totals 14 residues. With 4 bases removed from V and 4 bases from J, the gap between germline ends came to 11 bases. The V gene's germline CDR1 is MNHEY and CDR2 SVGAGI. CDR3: CASSSPLAGNTIYF. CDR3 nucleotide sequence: TGTGCCAGCAGTTCCCCTCTCGCCGGAAACACCATATATTTT.

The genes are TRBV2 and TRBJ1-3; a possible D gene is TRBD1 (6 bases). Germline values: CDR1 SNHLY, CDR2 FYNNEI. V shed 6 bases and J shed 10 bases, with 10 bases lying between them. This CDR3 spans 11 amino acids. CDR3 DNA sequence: TGTGCCAGCAGGCCAACAGGGACCATATATTTT. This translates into CASRPTGTIYF.

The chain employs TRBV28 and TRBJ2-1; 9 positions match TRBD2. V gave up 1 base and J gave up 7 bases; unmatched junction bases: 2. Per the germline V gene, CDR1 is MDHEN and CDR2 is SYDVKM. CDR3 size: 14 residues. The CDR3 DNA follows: TGTGCCAGCAGTTTATTAGCGGGAGTTAATGAGCAGTTCTTC. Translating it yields CASSLLAGVNEQFF.

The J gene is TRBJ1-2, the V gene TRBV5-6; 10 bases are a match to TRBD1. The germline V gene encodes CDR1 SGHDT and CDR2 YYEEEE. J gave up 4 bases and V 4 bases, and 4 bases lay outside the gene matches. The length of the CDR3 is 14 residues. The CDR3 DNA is TGTGCCAGCAGCACGGGACAGGGGAGCTATGGCTACACCTTC. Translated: CASSTGQGSYGYTF. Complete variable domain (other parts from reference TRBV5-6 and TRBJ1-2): DAGVTQSPTHLIKTRGQQVTLRCSPKSGHDTVSWYQQALGQGPQFIFQYYEEEERQRGNFPDRFSGHQFPNYSSELNVNALLLGDSALYLCASSTGQGSYGYTFGSGTRLTVV.